This note documents a single T cell receptor (beta chain) sequence. This record comes from a study of control samples from healthy donors and cancer patients. Germline lookup yields CDR1 SGDLS and CDR2 YYNGEE. The J segment lost 4 bases and the V segment lost 0 bases, leaving 6 bases of the junction unmatched. The CDR3 has 16 amino acids. Sequenced by immunoSEQ multiplex PCR; TCRdb stores in-frame clones only, minus some. This sample yields over 150,000 clones, of which 96% are seen a single time; 1% belongs to the top ten. This rearrangement joins TRBV9 to TRBJ1-1, with 10 bases fitting TRBD1. Sequencing input: blood. This TCR was recovered from a woman aged 25-40 years in good health. CDR3 bases: TGTGCCAGCAGCGTAGGACAGGGGGCTTTAGGCACTGAAGCTTTCTTT. This encodes CASSVGQGALGTEAFF.